This T cell receptor (beta chain) emerged from a study of identical twins. Study-level results: Monozygotic twin pairs showed more out-of-frame TCR alpha sharing than models estimated.

For this clonotype: Its antigen is currently unknown.

The CDR3 extends over 17 amino acids. The V end lost 2 bases, the J end lost 3 bases, and 17 bases lay between the germline ends. CDR1 and CDR2 (germline): MNHEY, SMNVEV (reference sequence). Template switching, a step in the protocol, added a universal primer site, and cDNA carried unique molecular identifiers. TCRdb re-analysed the 5' RACE reads in MiXCR, keeping a single row per CDR3 protein. Here the sample spans more than 350,000 distinct CDR3 sequences, 9% to 10% being singletons. This TCR was sampled from a woman aged 50 to 60 in good health. V is TRBV27 and J is TRBJ2-1, with D unresolved. The sequencing input was naive T cells sorted from blood. CDR3: CASSLQDVGANYNEQFF. The CDR3 coding sequence is TGTGCCAGCAGTTTACAGGACGTAGGAGCGAACTACAATGAGCAGTTCTTC.